Below are 25 T cell receptor beta chains sequenced from a single sample in a study of blood T cells in healthy people across ages. A second PCR of roughly 7 to 11 cycles used a sample-barcoded 5' primer and a J-beta primer mix. TCRdb reanalysed the 5' RACE reads using MiXCR and keeps one entry per CDR3 protein. The profile shows about 570,000 distinct CDR3 sequences, approximately 27% of them singletons. Specimen: blood. These TCRs come from a woman aged 70-85 years in good health.

This chain joins TRBV14 and TRBJ2-2; D perhaps matches TRBD1 (6 bases). The CDR3 loop spans 14 amino acids. Germline loops: CDR1 SGHDN, CDR2 FVKESK. Trimming pared 2 bases from V and 7 bases from J, leaving 11 bases between. This CDR3 reads CASSQPGAVGELFF. CDR3 in DNA: TGTGCCAGCAGCCAACCAGGGGCGGTCGGGGAGCTGTTTTTT.

This clonotype showed up just a few times. The chain recombines TRBV20-1 with TRBJ2-4; 8 nucleotides line up with TRBD1. This CDR3 spans 12 amino acids. In germline, CDR1 is DFQATT, CDR2 SNEGSKA (reference sequence). The V and J ends lost 1 base and 15 bases, in that order; junction bases with no gene match: 8. CDR3 protein: CSARAPTGGRYF. For the CDR3, the DNA is TGCAGTGCTAGAGCCCCTACAGGGGGAAGGTACTTC.

The chain recombines TRBV21-1 with TRBJ2-5; the table assigns TRBD2, which was not confirmed against the DNA. TRBV21-1 represents a pseudogene. The CDR3 loop spans 16 amino acids. Here the CDR3 reads CASSKPSSGGAETQYF. CDR3 nucleotide sequence: TGTGCCAGCAGCAAACCGTCTAGCGGGGGGGCAGAGACCCAGTACTTC.

The V gene is TRBV7-2, the J gene TRBJ2-2; TRBD1 might be the D (5 bases). V was pared by 6 bases and J by 6 bases, with 8 bases between. The CDR3 runs 12 residues. Per the germline V gene, CDR1 is SGHTA and CDR2 is FQGNSA. The CDR3: CASRDRAGELFF. CDR3 nucleotide sequence: TGTGCCAGCAGAGACAGAGCCGGGGAGCTGTTTTTT.

A few counts support this clonotype. The rearrangement joins TRBV7-3 to TRBJ2-1; 8 bases map to TRBD1. The germline gives CDR1 SGHTA, CDR2 FQGTGA. The CDR3 extends over 15 amino acids. V lost 2 bases and J lost 6; bases outside the gene matches: 6. The CDR3: CASSLVGTGGNEQFF. The CDR3 nucleotides read TGTGCCAGCAGCTTAGTGGGGACAGGCGGCAATGAGCAGTTCTTC.

The table lists this clonotype with a count of one. The V and J genes are TRBV4-2 and TRBJ2-2; 9 bases agree with TRBD2. Trimming at V came to 1 base and at J to 5 bases, leaving 14 bases not matched to a gene. CDR1 is LGHNA and CDR2 is YNFKEQ in the germline V gene. The CDR3 sequence is 19 residues long. The CDR3 sequence: CASSQAISGGGVVTGELFF. CDR3 coding DNA: TGTGCCAGCAGCCAAGCGATCTCCGGCGGGGGGGTTGTGACCGGGGAGCTGTTTTTT.

This clonotype was picked up a small number of times. This chain joins TRBV5-1 and TRBJ2-4, with D possibly being TRBD1 or TRBD2 (6 bases each). The CDR3 runs to 17 residues. Germline V gene lookup returns CDR1 SGHRS and CDR2 YFSETQ. Trimming left V 4 bases short and J 6 bases short, with 23 bases between. The CDR3 DNA reads TGCGCCAGCAGCACCCGGAGGGACAACCTCGGGGTAAACATTCAGTACTTC. Amino acid sequence: CASSTRRDNLGVNIQYF.

This clonotype was seen ten or more times. V gene TRBV5-1 combines with J gene TRBJ1-1; D is unclear. CDR3 size: 13 residues. Trimming left V 4 bases short and J 0 bases short, with 7 bases between. The germline CDR1 and CDR2 sequences are SGHRS and YFSETQ. The CDR3 DNA sequence: TGCGCCAGCAGCCCAGTACTGAACACTGAAGCTTTCTTT. Translation gives CASSPVLNTEAFF.

Only a few counts were recorded for this clonotype. This likely comes from a read error, as the CDR3 has no conserved phenylalanine or tryptophan at its end. The J gene is TRBJ2-5, the V gene TRBV29-1; a possible D gene is TRBD2 (6 bases). Germline lookup yields CDR1 SQVTM and CDR2 ANQGSEA. V was cut by 4 bases and J by 7 bases, with 13 bases left in between. This CDR3 contains 12 residues. The chain's CDR3 is CSVGSSAGTQYL. CDR3 bases: TGCAGCGTTGGTTCTAGCGCGGGGACCCAGTACCTC.

The gene calls are TRBV6-2 or TRBV6-3 and TRBJ2-5; maybe TRBD1 (6 bases). The CDR3 totals 17 residues. Germline-derived CDR1 and CDR2 are MNHEY and SVGEGT. The V end was cut by 3 bases, the J end by 4 bases, with 21 bases between. CDR3 region: CASSYPREGQRRETQYF. The CDR3 DNA follows: TGTGCCAGCAGTTATCCCCGTGAAGGACAGCGAAGAGAGACCCAGTACTTC.

The chain links TRBV19 to TRBJ1-2, with 7 bases identical to TRBD1. V shed 4 bases and J 5 bases; nucleotides not matched to a gene: 13. The CDR3 is 16 residues long. Germline-derived CDR1 and CDR2 are LNHDA and SQIVND (reference sequence). The CDR3 is CASSNLGTDAGYGYTF. The CDR3 bases are TGTGCCAGTAGTAACCTAGGGACAGATGCGGGGTATGGCTACACCTTC.

The chain couples TRBV12-5 to TRBJ1-5; D remains ambiguous. The V gene's germline CDR1 is LGHNT and CDR2 FRNRAP. The CDR3 is 12 residues long. The ends were cut back, 3 bases at V and 6 bases at J, with 6 bases in the middle. The CDR3, as DNA: TGTGCTAGTGGTTTCACGGGTCAGCCCCAGCATTTT. Translation: CASGFTGQPQHF. The whole variable domain, remainder taken from reference TRBV12-5 and TRBJ1-5, is DARVTQTPRHKVTEMGQEVTMRCQPILGHNTVFWYRQTMMQGLELLAYFRNRAPLDDSGMPKDRFSAEMPDATLATLKIQPSEPRDSAVYFCASGFTGQPQHFGDGTRLSIL.

The sample holds many counts of this clonotype. The chain has TRBV7-3 and TRBJ2-3; 7 bases match TRBD1. The CDR3 totals 15 residues. The V and J ends lost 3 bases and 2 bases, in that order; junction bases with no gene match: 5. Germline loops: CDR1 SGHTA, CDR2 FQGTGA. The DNA for the CDR3 is TGTGCCAGCAGCTTTAGGGACAGTCCCACAGATACGCAGTATTTT. Protein product: CASSFRDSPTDTQYF.

This clonotype was counted a few times. The chain joins TRBV7-2 to TRBJ2-5; D possibly corresponds to TRBD2 (6 bases). Trimming left V 2 bases short and J 9 bases short, with 16 bases between. The CDR3 covers 14 residues. Germline assignment: CDR1 SGHTA and CDR2 FQGNSA. The CDR3 is CASSLHPGGTAQYF. The CDR3 DNA is TGTGCCAGCAGCTTACACCCAGGAGGGACGGCCCAGTACTTC.

The chain joins TRBV4-1 to TRBJ2-7; 8 positions match TRBD1. The V gene end was trimmed by 4 bases and the J gene end by 3 bases; junction bases not matched to a gene: 11. The germline CDR1 and CDR2 sequences are MGHRA and YSYEKL. The CDR3 consists of 16 residues. The DNA for the CDR3 is TGCGCCAGCAGCCCAGAGGCACAGGGGGATGGCTACGAGCAGTACTTC. It codes for CASSPEAQGDGYEQYF.

This clonotype was counted only a few times. The chain couples TRBV7-9 to TRBJ1-4; TRBD1 agrees at 7 bases. Germline lookup yields CDR1 SEHNR and CDR2 FQNEAQ (reference sequence). The CDR3 sequence is 13 residues long. V trimming: 6 bases; J trimming: 5 bases; junction bases outside the gene matches: 3. CDR3 sequence: CASSWGQNEKLFF. The CDR3 bases are TGTGCCAGCAGTTGGGGACAGAATGAAAAACTGTTTTTT.

The rearrangement joins TRBV4-1 to TRBJ2-5, with D perhaps TRBD1 (6 bases). Per germline, CDR1 MGHRA and CDR2 YSYEKL. This CDR3 spans 14 amino acids. The ends were cut back, 3 bases at V and 2 bases at J, with 10 bases in the middle. This CDR3 is CASSQTGMQETQYF. The CDR3, as DNA: TGCGCCAGCAGCCAGACAGGAATGCAAGAGACCCAGTACTTC.

This clonotype has only a few counts. The CDR3 DNA follows: TGCGCCAGCAGCCAGGAACTTGTTGACACCATATATTTT. It codes for CASSQELVDTIYF. The V and J genes are TRBV4-3 and TRBJ1-3, with D uncertain. CDR1 LGHNA and CDR2 YSLEER come from the germline V gene. This CDR3 comprises 13 residues. The germline V and J ends were trimmed by 3 bases and 8 bases, with 11 bases remaining between them.

This clonotype was detected only a few times. This rearrangement joins TRBV7-3 to TRBJ1-1; unclear D gene. V shed 0 bases and J shed 7 bases, with 12 bases lying between them. CDR1 is SGHTA and CDR2 is FQGTGA in the germline V gene. The CDR3 runs 14 residues. The CDR3 region is CASSLTAVPNEAFF. DNA of the CDR3: TGTGCCAGCAGCTTAACGGCAGTGCCTAATGAAGCTTTCTTT.

This clonotype was found a few times. The rearrangement links TRBV20-1 to TRBJ2-1; no clear D. The CDR3 loop spans 12 amino acids. The V gene's germline CDR1 is DFQATT and CDR2 SNEGSKA (reference sequence). CDR3 sequence reads: CSTPTSGNEQFF. The CDR3 DNA is TGCAGCACACCGACGTCGGGCAATGAGCAGTTCTTC.

DNA of the CDR3: TGTGCCAGCAGCTTAGGGGACTCCGAACAGTTCTTC. Protein: CASSLGDSEQFF. The V call is TRBV7-9, the J call TRBJ2-1; TRBD2 is a possible D gene (6 bases). CDR3 length: 12 residues. The germline V and J ends were trimmed by 1 base and 13 bases, with 11 bases remaining between them. Germline V gene sequence: CDR1 SEHNR, CDR2 FQNEAQ (reference sequence).

This rearrangement joins TRBV20-1 to TRBJ1-3; possibly TRBD1 for D (6 bases). The CDR3 length is 13 residues. The V end lost 2 bases, the J end lost 4 bases, and 9 bases lay between the germline ends. In germline, CDR1 is DFQATT, CDR2 SNEGSKA (reference sequence). The CDR3 DNA sequence: TGCAGTGCTAGATACAGGGTCGGAAACACCATATATTTT. This translates into CSARYRVGNTIYF.

The CDR3 nucleotides are TGTGCCAGCAGTACGAGGTTCGAGCAGTACTTC. It is translated as CASSTRFEQYF. The genes are TRBV6-5 and TRBJ2-7; D is uncertain. The germline gives CDR1 MNHEY, CDR2 SVGAGI. The CDR3 loop spans 11 amino acids. Trimming cost V 5 bases and J 6 bases, with 8 bases left between them.

The chain couples TRBV5-5 to TRBJ2-3; no clear D. V lost 4 bases to trimming and J lost 1 base, with 10 bases between them. CDR3 length equals 14 residues. CDR1 SGHKS and CDR2 YYEKEE come from the germline V gene (reference sequence). The CDR3 sequence is CASSLSTGTDTQYF. The CDR3 region has the DNA TGTGCCAGCAGCCTCAGCACGGGCACAGATACGCAGTATTTT.

This chain uses TRBV5-1 with TRBJ1-6, with 9 positions matching TRBD1. Trimming removed 6 bases from V and 8 bases from J; junction bases left unmatched: 6. The CDR3 covers 14 residues. Germline V gene sequence: CDR1 SGHRS, CDR2 YFSETQ. CDR3 DNA sequence: TGCGCCAGCAACCCGGGACAGGGTGATTCACCCCTCCACTTT. As protein: CASNPGQGDSPLHF.